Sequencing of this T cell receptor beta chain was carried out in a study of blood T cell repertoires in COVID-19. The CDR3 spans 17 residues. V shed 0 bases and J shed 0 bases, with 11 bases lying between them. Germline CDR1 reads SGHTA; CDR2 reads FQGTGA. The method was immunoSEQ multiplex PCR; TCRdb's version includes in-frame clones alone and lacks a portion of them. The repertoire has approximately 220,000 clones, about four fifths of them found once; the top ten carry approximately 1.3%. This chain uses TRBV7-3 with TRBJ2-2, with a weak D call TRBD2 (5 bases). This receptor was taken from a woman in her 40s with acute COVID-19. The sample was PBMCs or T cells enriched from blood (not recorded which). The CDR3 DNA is TGTGCCAGCAGCTTAACGCCAAGCGGAGCGAACACCGGGGAGCTGTTTTTT. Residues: CASSLTPSGANTGELFF.